This T cell receptor (beta chain) was profiled in a study of control samples from healthy donors and cancer patients. The ends lost 4 bases at V and 3 bases at J; junction bases unmatched: 9. This CDR3 is 16 amino acids long. Germline values: CDR1 LGHNA, CDR2 YSLEER. Clones were read by immunoSEQ multiplex PCR, and TCRdb kept only the in-frame ones, dropping some. The sample contains 130,000 or so clones, roughly 89% of which appear only once. Input material: blood. The genes are TRBV4-3 and TRBJ2-3; TRBD2 matches 8 bases. The source is a young man in good health. CDR3 protein: CASSLSGGLATDTQYF. CDR3 in DNA: TGCGCCAGCAGCCTTTCAGGCGGACTAGCAACAGATACGCAGTATTTT.